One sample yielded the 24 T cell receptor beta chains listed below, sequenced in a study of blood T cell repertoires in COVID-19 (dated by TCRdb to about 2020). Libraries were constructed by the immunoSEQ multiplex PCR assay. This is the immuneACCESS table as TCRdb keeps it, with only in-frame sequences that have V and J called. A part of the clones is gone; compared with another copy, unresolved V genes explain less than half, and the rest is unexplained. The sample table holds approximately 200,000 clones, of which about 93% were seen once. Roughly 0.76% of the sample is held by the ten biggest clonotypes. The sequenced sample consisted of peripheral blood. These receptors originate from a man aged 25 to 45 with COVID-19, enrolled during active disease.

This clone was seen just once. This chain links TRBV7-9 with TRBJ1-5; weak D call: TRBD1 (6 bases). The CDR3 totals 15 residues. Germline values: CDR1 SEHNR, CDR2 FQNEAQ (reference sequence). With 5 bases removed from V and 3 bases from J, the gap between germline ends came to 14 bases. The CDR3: CASSPPGDINQPQHF. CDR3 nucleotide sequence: TGTGCCAGCAGCCCACCCGGGGACATCAATCAGCCCCAGCATTTT.

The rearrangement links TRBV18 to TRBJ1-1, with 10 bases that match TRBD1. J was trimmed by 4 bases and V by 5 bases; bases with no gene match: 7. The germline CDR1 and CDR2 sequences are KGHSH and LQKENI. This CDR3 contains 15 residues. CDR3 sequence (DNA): TGTGCCAGCTCAGTAACGACAGGGGGCGGCACTGAAGCTTTCTTT. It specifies CASSVTTGGGTEAFF.

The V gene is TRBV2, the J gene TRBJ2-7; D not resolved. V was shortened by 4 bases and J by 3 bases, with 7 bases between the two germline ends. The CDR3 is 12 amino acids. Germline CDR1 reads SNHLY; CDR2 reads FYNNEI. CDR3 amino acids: CASSGGLYEQYF. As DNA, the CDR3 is TGTGCCAGCAGTGGTGGGCTCTACGAGCAGTACTTC.

The CDR3 loop is CASSVGASSGNTIYF. The DNA of the CDR3 is TGCGCCAGCAGTGTAGGAGCGAGCTCTGGAAACACCATATATTTT. This rearrangement joins TRBV10-1 to TRBJ1-3; D unclear. The germline gives CDR1 WNHNN, CDR2 SYGVQD (reference sequence). The CDR3 extends over 15 amino acids. V lost 4 bases, J lost 0 bases, and 10 bases lay in between.

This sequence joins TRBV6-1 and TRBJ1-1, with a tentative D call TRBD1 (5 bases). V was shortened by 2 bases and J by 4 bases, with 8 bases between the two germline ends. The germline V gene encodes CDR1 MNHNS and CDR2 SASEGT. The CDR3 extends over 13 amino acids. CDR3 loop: CASSENGGTEAFF. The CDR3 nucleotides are TGTGCCAGCAGTGAAAACGGGGGCACTGAAGCTTTCTTT.

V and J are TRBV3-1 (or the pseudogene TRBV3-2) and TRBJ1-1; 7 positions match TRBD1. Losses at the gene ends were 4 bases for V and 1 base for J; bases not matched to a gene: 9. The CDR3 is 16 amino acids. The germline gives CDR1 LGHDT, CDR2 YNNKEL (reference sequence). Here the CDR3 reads CASSRGGGIGNTEAFF. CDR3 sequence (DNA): TGTGCCAGCAGCCGAGGAGGGGGCATAGGGAACACTGAAGCTTTCTTT.

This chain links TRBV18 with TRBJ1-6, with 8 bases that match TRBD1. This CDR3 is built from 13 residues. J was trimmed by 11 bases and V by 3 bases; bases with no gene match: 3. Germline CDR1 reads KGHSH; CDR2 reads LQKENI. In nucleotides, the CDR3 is TGTGCCAGCTCACCGGGACAGGAAACACCCCTCCACTTT. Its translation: CASSPGQETPLHF. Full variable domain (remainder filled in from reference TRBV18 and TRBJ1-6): NAGVMQNPRHLVRRRGQEARLRCSPMKGHSHVYWYRQLPEEGLKFMVYLQKENIIDESGMPKERFSAEFPKEGPSILRIQQVVRGDSAAYFCASSPGQETPLHFGNGTRLTVT.

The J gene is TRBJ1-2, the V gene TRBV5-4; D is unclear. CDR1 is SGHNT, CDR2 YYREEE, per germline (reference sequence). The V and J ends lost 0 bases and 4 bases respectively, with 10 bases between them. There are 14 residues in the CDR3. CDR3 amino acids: CASSLAGEAYGYTF. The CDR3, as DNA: TGTGCCAGCAGCTTGGCCGGGGAGGCCTATGGCTACACCTTC.

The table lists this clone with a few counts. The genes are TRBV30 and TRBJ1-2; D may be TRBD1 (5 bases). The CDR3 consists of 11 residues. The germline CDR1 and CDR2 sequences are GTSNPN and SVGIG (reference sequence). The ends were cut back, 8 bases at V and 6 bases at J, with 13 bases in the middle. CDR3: CAADSRNGYTF. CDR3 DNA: TGTGCCGCCGACAGCCGGAATGGCTACACCTTC.

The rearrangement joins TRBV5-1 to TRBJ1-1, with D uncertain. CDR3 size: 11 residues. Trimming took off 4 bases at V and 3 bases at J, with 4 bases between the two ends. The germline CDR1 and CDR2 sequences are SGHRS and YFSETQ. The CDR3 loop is CASSTDTEAFF. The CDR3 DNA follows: TGCGCCAGCAGCACAGACACTGAAGCTTTCTTT.

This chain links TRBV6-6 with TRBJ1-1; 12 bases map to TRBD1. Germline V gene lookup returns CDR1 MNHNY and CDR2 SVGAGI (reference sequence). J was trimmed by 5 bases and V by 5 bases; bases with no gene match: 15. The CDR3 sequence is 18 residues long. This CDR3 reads CASSQRDRGLFSVTEAFF. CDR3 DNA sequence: TGTGCCAGCAGTCAGCGGGACAGGGGGCTCTTTTCTGTGACTGAAGCTTTCTTT.

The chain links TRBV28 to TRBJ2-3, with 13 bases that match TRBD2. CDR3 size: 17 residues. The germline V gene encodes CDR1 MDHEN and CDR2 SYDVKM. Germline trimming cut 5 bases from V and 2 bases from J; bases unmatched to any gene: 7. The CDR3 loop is CASSHTSGGAVTDTQYF. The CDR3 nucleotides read TGTGCCAGCAGTCACACTAGCGGGGGGGCGGTCACAGATACGCAGTATTTT.

CDR3 amino acids: CASSLTGSANYGYTF. For the CDR3, the DNA is TGTGCCAGCAGCTTGACAGGGAGCGCTAACTATGGCTACACCTTC. This sequence joins TRBV7-3 and TRBJ1-2, with 7 bases matching TRBD1. This CDR3 is built from 15 residues. V trimming: 3 bases; J trimming: 0 bases; junction bases outside the gene matches: 4. Germline-derived CDR1 and CDR2 are SGHTA and FQGTGA.

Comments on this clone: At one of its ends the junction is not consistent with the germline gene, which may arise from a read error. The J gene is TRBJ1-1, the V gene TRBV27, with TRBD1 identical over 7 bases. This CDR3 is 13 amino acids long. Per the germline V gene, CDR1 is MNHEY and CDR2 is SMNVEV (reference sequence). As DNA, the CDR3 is TGTGCCAGCAGCACAGGGGCGGACACCGAAGCTTTCTTC. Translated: CASSTGADTEAFF.

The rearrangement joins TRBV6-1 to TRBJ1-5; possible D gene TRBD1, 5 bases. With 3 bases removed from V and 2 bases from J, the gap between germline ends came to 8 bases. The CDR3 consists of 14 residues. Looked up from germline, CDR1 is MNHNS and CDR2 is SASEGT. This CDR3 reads CASSDIRGNQPQHF. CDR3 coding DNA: TGTGCCAGCAGTGATATCAGGGGCAATCAGCCCCAGCATTTT.

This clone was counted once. The CDR3 reads CASSLANVLTF. CDR3 bases: TGTGCCAGCAGTCTGGCCAACGTCCTGACTTTC. The J gene is TRBJ2-6, the V gene TRBV14; no reliable D call. The CDR3 covers 11 residues. CDR1 and CDR2 from the germline V gene are SGHDN and FVKESK. The V and J ends lost 6 bases and 6 bases respectively, with 3 bases between them.

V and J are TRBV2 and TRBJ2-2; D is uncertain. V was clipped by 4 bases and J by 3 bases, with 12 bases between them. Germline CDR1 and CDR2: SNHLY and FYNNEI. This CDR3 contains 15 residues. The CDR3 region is CASSVGLQHTGELFF. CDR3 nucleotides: TGTGCCAGCAGTGTGGGCCTACAGCACACCGGGGAGCTGTTTTTT.

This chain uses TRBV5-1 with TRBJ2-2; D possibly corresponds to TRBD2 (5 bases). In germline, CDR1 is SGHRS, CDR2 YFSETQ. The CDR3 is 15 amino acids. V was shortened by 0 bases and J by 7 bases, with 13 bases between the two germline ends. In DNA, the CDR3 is TGCGCCAGCAGCTTGGGGGAGTGGACTGTCGGGGAGCTGTTTTTT. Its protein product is CASSLGEWTVGELFF.

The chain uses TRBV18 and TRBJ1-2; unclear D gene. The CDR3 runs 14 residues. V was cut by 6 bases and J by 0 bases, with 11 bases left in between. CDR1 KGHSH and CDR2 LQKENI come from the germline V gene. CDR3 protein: CASSQTGANYGYTF. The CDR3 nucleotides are TGTGCCAGCTCCCAGACGGGAGCTAACTATGGCTACACCTTC.

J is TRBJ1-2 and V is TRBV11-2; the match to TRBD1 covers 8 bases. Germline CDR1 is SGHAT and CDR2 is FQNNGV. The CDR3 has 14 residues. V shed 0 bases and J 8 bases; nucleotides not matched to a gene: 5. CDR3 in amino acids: CASSLDFRGQGYTF. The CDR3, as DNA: TGTGCCAGCAGCTTAGACTTCAGGGGGCAGGGCTACACCTTC.

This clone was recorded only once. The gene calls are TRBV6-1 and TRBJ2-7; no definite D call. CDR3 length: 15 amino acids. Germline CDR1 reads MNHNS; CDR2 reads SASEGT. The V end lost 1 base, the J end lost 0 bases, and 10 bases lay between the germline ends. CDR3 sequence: CASSEEGASSYEQYF. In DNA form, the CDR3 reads TGTGCCAGCAGTGAAGAAGGAGCAAGCTCCTACGAGCAGTACTTC.

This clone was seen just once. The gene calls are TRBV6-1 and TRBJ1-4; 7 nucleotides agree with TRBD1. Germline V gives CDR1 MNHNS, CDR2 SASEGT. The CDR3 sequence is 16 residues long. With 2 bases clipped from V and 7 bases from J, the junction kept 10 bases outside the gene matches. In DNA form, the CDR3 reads TGTGCCAGCAGTGAAAGACAGGGTTGGATGGGTGAAAAACTGTTTTTT. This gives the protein CASSERQGWMGEKLFF.

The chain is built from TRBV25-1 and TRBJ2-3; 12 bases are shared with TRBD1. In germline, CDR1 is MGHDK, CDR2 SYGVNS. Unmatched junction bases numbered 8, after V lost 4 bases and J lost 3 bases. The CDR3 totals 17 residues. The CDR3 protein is CASSVVPGQGATDTQYF. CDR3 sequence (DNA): TGTGCCAGCAGTGTAGTCCCGGGACAGGGGGCAACAGATACGCAGTATTTT. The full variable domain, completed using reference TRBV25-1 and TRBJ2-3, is EADIYQTPRYLVIGTGKKITLECSQTMGHDKMYWYQQDPGMELHLIHYSYGVNSTEKGDLSSESTVSRIRTEHFPLTLESARPSHTSQYLCASSVVPGQGATDTQYFGPGTRLTVL.

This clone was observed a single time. The CDR3 coding sequence is TGTGCCAGCAGTTTGGCTCGGGGAGAGACCCAGTACTTC. This encodes CASSLARGETQYF. The chain uses TRBV27 and TRBJ2-5, with D possibly TRBD2 on 5 matching bases. CDR3 length: 13 residues. Deletions cut 3 bases from V and 4 bases from J, with 9 bases between. Germline V gives CDR1 MNHEY, CDR2 SMNVEV (reference sequence).